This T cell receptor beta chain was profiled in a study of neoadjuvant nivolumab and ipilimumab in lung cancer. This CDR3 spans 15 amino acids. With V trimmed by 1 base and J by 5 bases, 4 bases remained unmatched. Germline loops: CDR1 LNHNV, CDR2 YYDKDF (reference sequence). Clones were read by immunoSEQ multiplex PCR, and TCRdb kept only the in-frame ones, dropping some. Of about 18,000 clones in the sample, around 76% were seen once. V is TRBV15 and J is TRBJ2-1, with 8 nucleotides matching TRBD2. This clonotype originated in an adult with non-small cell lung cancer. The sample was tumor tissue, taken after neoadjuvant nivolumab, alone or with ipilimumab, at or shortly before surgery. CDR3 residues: CATSRVPGLDNEQFF. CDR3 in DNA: TGTGCCACCAGCAGAGTCCCGGGACTAGACAATGAGCAGTTCTTC.